This T cell receptor beta chain was sequenced in a study of prognosis after radiotherapy for stage I lung cancer. Across the whole study: Some 14 of the patients were found to have newly diagnosed primary stage I lung tumors, and about five were living with oligometastatic NSCLC after surgical resection of the primary tumor. Enrolled patients (approximately 13 men, 6 women) had a median age of about 74 years and an age range of about 53 to 95 years. Adenocarcinomas accounted for the tumors of 11 to 13 patients, and squamous cell carcinomas for those of over 5.

CDR3 length: 12 residues. Germline V gene lookup returns CDR1 SGHNT and CDR2 YYREEE (reference sequence). V shed 3 bases and J 9 bases; nucleotides not matched to a gene: 3. This clonotype appeared many times. Multiplex PCR in two rounds served to amplify TCR beta CDR3 from genomic DNA. Primers targeting each individual TRBV and TRBJ gene were applied in first-round PCR. TCRdb redid the calling of the multiplex PCR reads with MiXCR, one entry per CDR3 protein. This table has 50,000 to 75,000 distinct CDR3 sequences, 26% appearing once. This material consisted of PBMCs, taken before or after stereotactic body radiation therapy (not recorded which). This clonotype was sampled from a donor over 45 with non-small cell lung cancer. This chain connects TRBV5-4 to TRBJ2-1, with 7 bases identical to TRBD2. CDR3 nucleotide sequence: TGTGCCAGCAGCTGGCGCGGGGGTGAGCAGTTCTTC. Encoded protein: CASSWRGGEQFF.